This entry concerns a single T cell receptor beta chain. Its target is unknown. Study-level results: Tumor Treg TCRs overlapped most with tumor naive CD4+ cells.

In TCRdb, the 5' RACE reads were re-called with MiXCR into one record per CDR3 protein. The table lists fewer than 55,000 distinct CDR3 sequences, roughly 22% of them singletons, with around 4.1% in the top ten. Treg sorting used a CD4+CD25+CD127-/low gate. V was pared by 5 bases and J by 4 bases, with 6 bases of the junction left unmatched. This CDR3 contains 14 residues. From germline, CDR1 is MNHEY and CDR2 SMNVEV (reference sequence). The TCR comes from a female donor with breast cancer. Sequencing was carried out using Tregs sorted from a lymph node. The chain links TRBV27 to TRBJ1-1; TRBD1 matches at 8 bases. CDR3 protein: CASSPQGASTEAFF. CDR3 DNA: TGTGCCAGCAGTCCTCAGGGGGCCAGCACTGAAGCTTTCTTT.